A single sample is the source of the 31 T cell receptor beta chains below, sequenced in a study of blood T cell repertoires in COVID-19. Data came from immunoSEQ multiplex PCR; TCRdb stores just in-frame clones and leaves some out. The table shows about 62,000 clones, with 85% to 90% occurring only once. The sequenced sample was peripheral blood. These TCRs come from a woman aged 55 to 70 with COVID-19, enrolled during active disease.

The chain joins TRBV19 to TRBJ1-2; D is unclear. This CDR3 has 13 amino acids. CDR1 is LNHDA, CDR2 SQIVND, per germline (reference sequence). V was trimmed by 5 bases and J by 4 bases, leaving 11 bases between them. The CDR3 coding sequence is TGTGCCAGTAGTGCCAGGTCGCTCTATGGCTACACCTTC. This codes for CASSARSLYGYTF.

This clone appeared once. J is TRBJ1-2 and V is TRBV2, with a tentative D call TRBD1 (5 bases). The CDR3 runs 14 residues. Germline V CDR1 and CDR2: SNHLY, FYNNEI. V was trimmed by 0 bases and J by 5 bases, leaving 10 bases between them. CDR3 coding DNA: TGTGCCAGCAGTGAAGCGACGACAGTTTATGGCTACACCTTC. This sequence encodes CASSEATTVYGYTF. Full variable domain (outside the CDR3, taken from reference TRBV2 and TRBJ1-2): EPEVTQTPSHQVTQMGQEVILRCVPISNHLYFYWYRQILGQKVEFLVSFYNNEISEKSEIFDDQFSVERPDGSNFTLKIRSTKLEDSAMYFCASSEATTVYGYTFGSGTRLTVV.

The chain joins TRBV7-9 to TRBJ1-6, with D possibly being TRBD1 (5 bases). CDR1 and CDR2 (germline): SEHNR, FQNEAQ (reference sequence). V was cut by 5 bases and J by 5 bases, with 16 bases left in between. CDR3 length: 16 residues. CDR3 nucleotides: TGTGCCAGCAGCAACCGCAGGGTTTCCGATAATTCACCCCTCCACTTT. Protein product: CASSNRRVSDNSPLHF. The complete variable domain, with remaining parts taken from reference TRBV7-9 and TRBJ1-6, reads DTGVSQNPRHKITKRGQNVTFRCDPISEHNRLYWYRQTLGQGPEFLTYFQNEAQLEKSRLLSDRFSAERPKGSFSTLEIQRTEQGDSAMYLCASSNRRVSDNSPLHFGNGTRLTVT.

The chain has TRBV19 and TRBJ1-4; D possibly corresponds to TRBD1 (5 bases). This CDR3 has 14 residues. Trimming stripped 6 bases from V and 1 base from J, with 9 bases between. Germline CDR1 LNHDA, CDR2 SQIVND (reference sequence). Written as DNA, the CDR3 is TGTGCCAGTAGATTGACAGTAACTAATGAAAAACTGTTTTTT. This codes for CASRLTVTNEKLFF.

The chain has TRBV19 and TRBJ1-2; tentative D call: TRBD1 (5 bases). Germline lookup yields CDR1 LNHDA and CDR2 SQIVND (reference sequence). Trimming cost V 4 bases and J 0 bases, with 9 bases left between them. The CDR3 runs to 14 residues. The CDR3 DNA reads TGTGCCAGTAGTAACACAGGTTCTAACTATGGCTACACCTTC. Translating gives CASSNTGSNYGYTF.

The V call is TRBV28, the J call TRBJ2-7, with 9 bases lining up with TRBD1. The CDR3 totals 13 residues. V trimming: 8 bases; J trimming: 3 bases; junction bases outside the gene matches: 5. The germline V gene has CDR1 MDHEN and CDR2 SYDVKM. The CDR3 region has the DNA TGTGCCAGCCGCGGGACAGGGTTCTACGAGCAGTACTTC. Protein product: CASRGTGFYEQYF.

The chain has TRBV9 and TRBJ2-5; 8 bases are a match to TRBD2. The CDR3 length is 16 residues. Germline trimming cut 3 bases from V and 5 bases from J; bases unmatched to any gene: 12. The germline V gene has CDR1 SGDLS and CDR2 YYNGEE. The CDR3 DNA is TGTGCCAGCAGCGACCCAACCCCGGGAGGGGGGGAGACCCAGTACTTC. It is translated as CASSDPTPGGGETQYF.

The V gene is TRBV5-1, the J gene TRBJ2-7; D might be TRBD1 (6 bases). With 0 bases removed from V and 6 bases from J, the gap between germline ends came to 13 bases. CDR3 length: 14 amino acids. The V gene's germline CDR1 is SGHRS and CDR2 YFSETQ. The DNA of the CDR3 is TGCGCCAGCAGCTTGGCACAGGGTAGGGCCGAGCAGTACTTC. Residues: CASSLAQGRAEQYF. Combining the CDR3 with reference TRBV5-1 and TRBJ2-7 gives the whole variable domain KAGVTQTPRYLIKTRGQQVTLSCSPISGHRSVSWYQQTPGQGLQFLFEYFSETQRNKGNFPGRFSGRQFSNSRSEMNVSTLELGDSALYLCASSLAQGRAEQYFGPGTRLTVT.

This chain's CDR3 is CASRTHRVRGNSPLHF. Here the CDR3 DNA reads TGCGCCAGCAGAACTCACAGGGTGCGGGGGAATTCACCCCTCCACTTT. V gene TRBV10-1 combines with J gene TRBJ1-6; D might be TRBD1 (6 bases). Germline V lookup: CDR1 WNHNN, CDR2 SYGVQD (reference sequence). Between the trimmed V and J ends, which lost 6 bases and 7 bases, there was a span of 19 bases. This CDR3 has 16 residues.

This clone was found once. The V and J genes are TRBV6-2 or TRBV6-3 and TRBJ1-6; D unresolved. CDR1 and CDR2 from the germline V gene are MNHEY and SVGEGT. The length of the CDR3 is 14 residues. V was pared by 5 bases and J by 3 bases, with 8 bases between. CDR3 sequence: CASSPGSYNSPLHF. CDR3 nucleotide sequence: TGTGCCAGCAGTCCCGGGAGCTATAATTCACCCCTCCACTTT.

This chain links TRBV10-3 with TRBJ2-7; 7 bases map to TRBD2. The trim removed 8 bases at V and 6 bases at J, leaving 19 bases unmatched. The CDR3 sequence is 16 residues long. The germline CDR1 and CDR2 sequences are ENHRY and SYGVKD. In DNA, the CDR3 is TGTGCCATCGGAGACTCCGGGAGGACTAGGCCTAGCGAGCAGTACTTC. Its protein is CAIGDSGRTRPSEQYF.

The sample holds one count of this clone. The CDR3 nucleotides read TGTGCCAGCAGCGTTGCCGGGACAGGGGGAAACAATGAGCAGTTCTTC. Protein: CASSVAGTGGNNEQFF. The chain couples TRBV9 to TRBJ2-1; TRBD1 aligns across 11 bases. J gave up 5 bases and V 2 bases, and 6 bases lay outside the gene matches. CDR1 SGDLS and CDR2 YYNGEE come from the germline V gene. The CDR3 totals 16 residues. Full variable domain (remainder filled in from reference TRBV9 and TRBJ2-1): DSGVTQTPKHLITATGQRVTLRCSPRSGDLSVYWYQQSLDQGLQFLIQYYNGEERAKGNILERFSAQQFPDLHSELNLSSLELGDSALYFCASSVAGTGGNNEQFFGPGTRLTVL.

The gene calls are TRBV5-4 and TRBJ2-1; D is perhaps TRBD2 (6 bases). The CDR3 runs to 13 residues. With 0 bases removed from V and 8 bases from J, the gap between germline ends came to 9 bases. CDR1 is SGHNT and CDR2 is YYREEE in the germline V gene (reference sequence). The CDR3 sequence is CASSLVGSYEQFF. The CDR3 DNA is TGTGCCAGCAGCTTGGTCGGGAGCTATGAGCAGTTCTTC.

The chain combines TRBV6-6 with TRBJ1-4; 8 bases are shared with TRBD1. CDR3 length: 16 residues. J was trimmed by 0 bases and V by 5 bases; bases with no gene match: 5. The germline CDR1 and CDR2 sequences are MNHNY and SVGAGI (reference sequence). Written as DNA, the CDR3 is TGTGCCAGCAGTCGAGGACAGGGTGCAACTAATGAAAAACTGTTTTTT. It translates to CASSRGQGATNEKLFF.

The V call is TRBV21-1, the J call TRBJ2-5; the table's TRBD2 call for D was not verified on the DNA. TRBV21-1 is termed a pseudogene. The CDR3 spans 13 residues. As DNA, the CDR3 is TGTGCCAGCAGCGCCCGGATGGGGGGGGCCCAGTACTTC. Its protein product is CASSARMGGAQYF.

This clone has just a few counts. The rearrangement joins TRBV2 to TRBJ1-2, with D maybe TRBD1 (6 bases). This CDR3 is built from 14 residues. Per germline, CDR1 SNHLY and CDR2 FYNNEI. Trimming pared 4 bases from V and 8 bases from J, leaving 17 bases between. The CDR3 sequence: CASSAENRDGGYTF. CDR3 bases: TGTGCCAGCAGTGCCGAAAACAGGGACGGCGGCTACACCTTC.

The genes are TRBV6-1 and TRBJ2-7; 7 bases map to TRBD2. The V and J ends lost 3 bases and 2 bases, in that order; junction bases with no gene match: 7. This CDR3 is 15 amino acids long. From germline, CDR1 is MNHNS and CDR2 SASEGT. The CDR3 loop reads CASSDPREATYEQYF. The CDR3 DNA sequence: TGTGCCAGCAGTGACCCCCGGGAGGCTACCTACGAGCAGTACTTC.

CDR3 DNA: TGCGCCAGCAGCCCCCGGACAGGGAACACTGAAGCTTTCTTT. Its protein product is CASSPRTGNTEAFF. J is TRBJ1-1 and V is TRBV4-1, with 7 bases aligning to TRBD1. The germline gives CDR1 MGHRA, CDR2 YSYEKL. J gave up 1 base and V 4 bases, and 3 bases lay outside the gene matches. CDR3 length: 14 amino acids.

This rearrangement joins TRBV28 to TRBJ2-6; 8 bases align to TRBD2. Per the germline V gene, CDR1 is MDHEN and CDR2 is SYDVKM. The V segment lost 5 bases and the J segment 0 bases; nucleotides outside the gene matches: 15. The CDR3 extends over 20 amino acids. This CDR3 is CASSPGLVLRSVSGANVLTF. The DNA of the CDR3 is TGTGCCAGCAGTCCGGGACTAGTCTTGCGCTCGGTCTCTGGGGCCAACGTCCTGACTTTC.

The rearrangement uses TRBV4-1 and TRBJ2-2; 10 bases agree with TRBD2. The CDR3 has 17 amino acids. The V gene end was trimmed by 0 bases and the J gene end by 4 bases; junction bases not matched to a gene: 5. Germline values: CDR1 MGHRA, CDR2 YSYEKL. CDR3 coding DNA: TGCGCCAGCAGCCAAGAAGCGGGAGGGCCCTCCACCGGGGAGCTGTTTTTT. Encoded protein: CASSQEAGGPSTGELFF.

The rearrangement uses TRBV5-1 and TRBJ1-2, with 7 positions matching TRBD1. CDR3 length: 12 amino acids. V shed 7 bases and J 4 bases; nucleotides not matched to a gene: 4. Per germline, CDR1 SGHRS and CDR2 YFSETQ. In nucleotides, the CDR3 is TGCGCCAGCGGCGGACAGGCCTATGGCTACACCTTC. Translating gives CASGGQAYGYTF. The full variable domain, in which reference TRBV5-1 and TRBJ1-2 provide the parts outside the CDR3, is KAGVTQTPRYLIKTRGQQVTLSCSPISGHRSVSWYQQTPGQGLQFLFEYFSETQRNKGNFPGRFSGRQFSNSRSEMNVSTLELGDSALYLCASGGQAYGYTFGSGTRLTVV.

The chain couples TRBV24-1 to TRBJ2-1; TRBD2 agrees at 11 bases. In germline, CDR1 is KGHDR, CDR2 SFDVKD. CDR3 length: 16 amino acids. Trimming removed 3 bases from V and 3 bases from J; junction bases left unmatched: 3. The CDR3 loop is CATSDVTSGDYNEQFF. The CDR3 nucleotides read TGTGCCACCAGTGATGTGACTAGCGGGGACTACAATGAGCAGTTCTTC.

This sequence joins TRBV9 and TRBJ2-7; TRBD1 might be the D (5 bases). This CDR3 is built from 13 residues. Deletions cut 1 base from V and 6 bases from J, with 11 bases between. Germline V lookup: CDR1 SGDLS, CDR2 YYNGEE. The CDR3 nucleotides are TGTGCCAGCAGCGTAACAGGATCAGCCGAGCAGTACTTC. Residues: CASSVTGSAEQYF. Complete variable domain (other parts from reference TRBV9 and TRBJ2-7): DSGVTQTPKHLITATGQRVTLRCSPRSGDLSVYWYQQSLDQGLQFLIQYYNGEERAKGNILERFSAQQFPDLHSELNLSSLELGDSALYFCASSVTGSAEQYFGPGTRLTVT.

For the CDR3, the DNA is TGTGCCAGCAGCCCTGACAGCAACTCTGGAAACACCATATATTTT. Its translation is CASSPDSNSGNTIYF. This rearrangement joins TRBV7-9 to TRBJ1-3; TRBD1 might be the D (5 bases). Trimming cost V 5 bases and J 0 bases, with 11 bases left between them. There are 15 residues in the CDR3. Germline V CDR1 and CDR2: SEHNR, FQNEAQ (reference sequence).

The chain is built from TRBV5-1 and TRBJ2-1; perhaps TRBD2 as D (6 bases). Germline V lookup: CDR1 SGHRS, CDR2 YFSETQ. The CDR3 is 13 residues long. Trimming shortened V by 0 bases and J by 10 bases, and 11 bases separated the two germline ends. CDR3 nucleotides: TGCGCCAGCAGCTTGGGCGGGACGGAGGAGCAGTTCTTC. Encoded protein: CASSLGGTEEQFF.

V usage is TRBV11-2 and J usage is TRBJ1-2; a possible D gene is TRBD1 (5 bases). The V end was cut by 5 bases, the J end by 1 base, with 14 bases between. The CDR3 totals 15 residues. Germline V gene lookup returns CDR1 SGHAT and CDR2 FQNNGV. CDR3: CASSAQGGGNYGYTF. Written as DNA, the CDR3 is TGTGCCAGCAGCGCTCAGGGCGGGGGTAACTATGGCTACACCTTC.

The gene calls are TRBV19 and TRBJ1-5; 9 bases line up with TRBD1. The CDR3 sequence is 16 residues long. J gave up 3 bases and V 5 bases, and 8 bases lay outside the gene matches. The germline V gene encodes CDR1 LNHDA and CDR2 SQIVND (reference sequence). This CDR3 is CASSPRDRVVNQPQHF. The DNA for the CDR3 is TGTGCCAGTAGTCCCCGGGACAGGGTCGTCAATCAGCCCCAGCATTTT.

The V and J genes are TRBV7-6 and TRBJ2-5, with 12 bases matching TRBD2. The V segment lost 4 bases and the J segment 5 bases; nucleotides outside the gene matches: 5. CDR1 is SGHVS, CDR2 FNYEAQ, per germline. The CDR3 has 15 amino acids. In DNA form, the CDR3 reads TGTGCCAGCAGCTCCGGACTAGCGGGATTGGAGACCCAGTACTTC. Translating it yields CASSSGLAGLETQYF. The entire variable domain, with the rest obtained from reference TRBV7-6 and TRBJ2-5, is as follows: GAGVSQSPRYKVTKRGQDVALRCDPISGHVSLYWYRQALGQGPEFLTYFNYEAQQDKSGLPNDRFSAERPEGSISTLTIQRTEQRDSAMYRCASSSGLAGLETQYFGPGTRLLVL.

The CDR3 region has the DNA TGTGCCAGCAGCACCTCTTGTGGCGGGTATAGCAATCAGCCCCAGCATTTT. Amino acid sequence: CASSTSCGGYSNQPQHF. This chain links TRBV21-1 with TRBJ1-5. TRBV21-1 constitutes a pseudogene. CDR3 length equals 17 residues.

V is TRBV14 and J is TRBJ1-6; D might be TRBD1 (5 bases). CDR1 SGHDN and CDR2 FVKESK come from the germline V gene. The CDR3 runs to 15 residues. Trimming stripped 4 bases from V and 6 bases from J, with 13 bases between. CDR3 DNA: TGTGCCAGCAGCCCTCTCGGGGGACCTAATTCACCCCTCCACTTT. This gives the protein CASSPLGGPNSPLHF.

This chain joins TRBV4-1 and TRBJ2-1; 10 bases line up with TRBD2. The CDR3 covers 17 residues. Per the germline V gene, CDR1 is MGHRA and CDR2 is YSYEKL. V dropped 3 bases and J dropped 0; count of bases not matched to a gene: 5. The CDR3 loop reads CASSHKREGSSYNEQFF. In DNA form, the CDR3 reads TGCGCCAGCAGCCATAAGCGGGAGGGGAGCTCCTACAATGAGCAGTTCTTC.